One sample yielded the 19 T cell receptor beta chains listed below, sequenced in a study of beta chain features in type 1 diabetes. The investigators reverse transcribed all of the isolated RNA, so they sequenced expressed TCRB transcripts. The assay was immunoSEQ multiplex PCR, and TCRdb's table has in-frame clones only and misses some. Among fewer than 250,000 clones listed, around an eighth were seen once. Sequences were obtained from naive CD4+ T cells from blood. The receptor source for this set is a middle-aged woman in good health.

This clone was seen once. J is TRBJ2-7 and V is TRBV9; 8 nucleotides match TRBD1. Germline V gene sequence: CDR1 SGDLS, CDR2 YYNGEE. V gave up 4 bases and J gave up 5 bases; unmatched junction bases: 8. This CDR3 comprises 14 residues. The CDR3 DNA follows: TGTGCCAGCAGCCCCTGGACAGGGCTAAACGAGCAGTACTTC. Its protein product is CASSPWTGLNEQYF.

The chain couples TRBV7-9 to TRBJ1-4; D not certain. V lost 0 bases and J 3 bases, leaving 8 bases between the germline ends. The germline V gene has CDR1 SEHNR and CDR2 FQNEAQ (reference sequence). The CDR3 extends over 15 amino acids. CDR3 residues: CASSLAEGSNEKLFF. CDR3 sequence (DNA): TGTGCCAGCAGCTTAGCGGAGGGATCTAATGAAAAACTGTTTTTT.

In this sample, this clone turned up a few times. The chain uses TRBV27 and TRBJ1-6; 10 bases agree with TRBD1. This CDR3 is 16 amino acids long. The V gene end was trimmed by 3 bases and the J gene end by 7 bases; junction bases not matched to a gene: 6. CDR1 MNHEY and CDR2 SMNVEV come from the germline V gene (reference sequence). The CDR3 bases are TGTGCCAGCAGTTTCGGGACAGGGGTGGTGAATTCACCCCTCCACTTT. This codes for CASSFGTGVVNSPLHF.

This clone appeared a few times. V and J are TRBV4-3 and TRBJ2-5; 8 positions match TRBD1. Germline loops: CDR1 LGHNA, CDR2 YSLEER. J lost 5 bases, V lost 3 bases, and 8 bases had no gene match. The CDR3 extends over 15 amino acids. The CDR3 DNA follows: TGCGCCAGCAGCCAGGCAGGGGGCCCGTCGGAGACCCAGTACTTC. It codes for CASSQAGGPSETQYF.

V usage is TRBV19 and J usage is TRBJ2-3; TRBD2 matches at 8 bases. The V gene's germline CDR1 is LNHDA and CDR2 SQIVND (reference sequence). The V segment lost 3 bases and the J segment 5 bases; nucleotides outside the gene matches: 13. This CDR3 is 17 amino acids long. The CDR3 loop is CASSMGGIAGTQDTQYF. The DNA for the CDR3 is TGTGCCAGTAGTATGGGAGGGATAGCGGGGACCCAAGATACGCAGTATTTT.

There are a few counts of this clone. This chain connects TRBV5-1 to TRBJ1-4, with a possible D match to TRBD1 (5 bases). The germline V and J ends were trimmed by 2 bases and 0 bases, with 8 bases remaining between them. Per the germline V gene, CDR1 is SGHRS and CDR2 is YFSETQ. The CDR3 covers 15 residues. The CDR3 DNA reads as TGCGCCAGCAGCTTCATGACAGCAACTAATGAAAAACTGTTTTTT. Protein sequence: CASSFMTATNEKLFF.

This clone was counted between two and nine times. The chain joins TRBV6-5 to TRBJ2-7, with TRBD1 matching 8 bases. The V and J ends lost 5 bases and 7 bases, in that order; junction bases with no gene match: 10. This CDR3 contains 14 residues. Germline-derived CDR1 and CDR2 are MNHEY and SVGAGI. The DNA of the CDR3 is TGTGCCAGCAGTCTCGGGACAGGATACGGGGAGCAGTACTTC. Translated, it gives CASSLGTGYGEQYF.

CDR3 DNA sequence: TGTGCCAGCAGGATAACGGTCTCGCCTCGATTCTTC. Translating it yields CASRITVSPRFF. The chain has TRBV2 and TRBJ2-1; D unresolved. Trimming cost V 6 bases and J 16 bases, with 19 bases left between them. The CDR3 runs to 12 residues. The germline CDR1 and CDR2 sequences are SNHLY and FYNNEI.

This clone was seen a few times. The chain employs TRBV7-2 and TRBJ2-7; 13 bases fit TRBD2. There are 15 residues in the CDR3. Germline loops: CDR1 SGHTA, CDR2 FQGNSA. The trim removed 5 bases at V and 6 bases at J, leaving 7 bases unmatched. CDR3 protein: CASSPRTSGGSEQYF. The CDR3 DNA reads TGTGCCAGCAGCCCTAGGACTAGCGGGGGAAGCGAGCAGTACTTC.

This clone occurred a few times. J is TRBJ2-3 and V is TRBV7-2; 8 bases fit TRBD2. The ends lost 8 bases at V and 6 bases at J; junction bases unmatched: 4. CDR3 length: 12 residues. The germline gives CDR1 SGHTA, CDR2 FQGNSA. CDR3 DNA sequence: TGTGCCAGCGGGACTAGGGGTGATACGCAGTATTTT. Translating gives CASGTRGDTQYF.

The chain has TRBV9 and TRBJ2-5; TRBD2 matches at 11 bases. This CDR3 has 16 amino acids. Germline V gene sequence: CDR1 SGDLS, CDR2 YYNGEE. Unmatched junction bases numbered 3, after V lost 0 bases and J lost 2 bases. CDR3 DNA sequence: TGTGCCAGCAGCGTAGACCTAGCGGGGGGACAAGAGACCCAGTACTTC. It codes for CASSVDLAGGQETQYF.

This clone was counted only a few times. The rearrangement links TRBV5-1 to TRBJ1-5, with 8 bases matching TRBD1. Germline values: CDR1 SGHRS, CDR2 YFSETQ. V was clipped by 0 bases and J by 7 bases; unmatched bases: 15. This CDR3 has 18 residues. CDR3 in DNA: TGCGCCAGCAGCTTGGGAATGGACAGGGAGATTAGTCAACAGCCCCAGCATTTT. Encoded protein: CASSLGMDREISQQPQHF.

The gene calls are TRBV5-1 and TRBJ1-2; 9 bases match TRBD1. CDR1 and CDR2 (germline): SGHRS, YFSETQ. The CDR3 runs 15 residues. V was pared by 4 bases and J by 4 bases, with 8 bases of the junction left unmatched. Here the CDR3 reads CASSPGQGRSYGYTF. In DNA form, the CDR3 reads TGCGCCAGCAGCCCCGGACAGGGGAGGAGCTATGGCTACACCTTC.

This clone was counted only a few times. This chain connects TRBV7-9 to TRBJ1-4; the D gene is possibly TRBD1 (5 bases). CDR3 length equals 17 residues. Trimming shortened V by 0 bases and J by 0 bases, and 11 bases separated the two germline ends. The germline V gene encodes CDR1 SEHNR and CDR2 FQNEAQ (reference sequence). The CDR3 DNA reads TGTGCCAGCAGCTTAGCAGGGGCGGGATCAACTAATGAAAAACTGTTTTTT. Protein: CASSLAGAGSTNEKLFF.

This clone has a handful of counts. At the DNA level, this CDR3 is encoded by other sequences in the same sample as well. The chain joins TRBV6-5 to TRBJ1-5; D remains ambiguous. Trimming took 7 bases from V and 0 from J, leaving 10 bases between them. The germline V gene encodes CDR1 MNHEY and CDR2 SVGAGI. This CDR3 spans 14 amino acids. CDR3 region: CASKEGPSNQPQHF. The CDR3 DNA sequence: TGTGCCAGCAAGGAGGGCCCTAGCAATCAGCCCCAGCATTTT.

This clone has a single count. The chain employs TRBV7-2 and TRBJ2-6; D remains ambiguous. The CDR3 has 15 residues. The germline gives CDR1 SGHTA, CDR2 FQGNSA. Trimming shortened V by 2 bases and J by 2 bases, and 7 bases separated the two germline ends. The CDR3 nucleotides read TGTGCCAGCAGCTTAAATTCGGCTGGGGCCAACGTCCTGACTTTC. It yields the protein CASSLNSAGANVLTF.

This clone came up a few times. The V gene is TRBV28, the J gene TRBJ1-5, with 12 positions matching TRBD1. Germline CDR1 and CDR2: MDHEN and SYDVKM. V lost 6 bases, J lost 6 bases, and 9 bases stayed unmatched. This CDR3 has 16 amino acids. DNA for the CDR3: TGTGCCAGCAGCATTCCGGGACAGGGGGCTTTTCAGCCCCAGCATTTT. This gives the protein CASSIPGQGAFQPQHF.

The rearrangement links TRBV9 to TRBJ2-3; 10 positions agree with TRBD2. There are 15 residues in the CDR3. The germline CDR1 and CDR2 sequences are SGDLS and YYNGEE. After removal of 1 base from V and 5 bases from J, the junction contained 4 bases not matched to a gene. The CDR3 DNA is TGTGCCAGCAGCGTACGGCTAGCGGGGGAAGATACGCAGTATTTT. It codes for CASSVRLAGEDTQYF.

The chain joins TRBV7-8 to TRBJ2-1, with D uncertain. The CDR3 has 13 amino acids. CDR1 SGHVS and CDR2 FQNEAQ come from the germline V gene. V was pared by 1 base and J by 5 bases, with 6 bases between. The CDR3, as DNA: TGTGCCAGCAGCTTAGAGCTCAACAATGAGCAGTTCTTC. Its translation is CASSLELNNEQFF.